This T cell receptor (beta chain) was identified during a study of patients with pleural tuberculosis. From the reads, TCRdb called clonotypes with MiXCR, one entry per CDR3 protein. Of approximately 53,000 distinct CDR3 sequences in the sample, approximately 7.5% are singletons; the top ten hold 16%. This clonotype was seen repeatedly, ten times or more. The CDR3 covers 14 residues. Trimming left V 2 bases short and J 7 bases short, with 13 bases between. Germline V gene lookup returns CDR1 SGHNT and CDR2 YYREEE (reference sequence). The TCR originated in a human donor with pleural tuberculosis. This chain uses TRBV5-4 with TRBJ1-5; D gene ambiguous. CDR3 bases: TGTGCCAGCAGCTTTGGCAATTCGGGGCAGCCCCAGCATTTT. Protein product: CASSFGNSGQPQHF.